The next 22 T cell receptor beta chains were all read from a single sample in a study of early T cells in non-severe SARS-CoV-2 infection. TCRdb reprocessed the 5' RACE reads with MiXCR, giving one entry per CDR3 protein. The sample lists about 77,000 distinct CDR3 sequences, about 17% occurring once. Sequenced input: whole blood. The receptor source for this set is an adult who was a healthcare worker with PCR-confirmed SARS-CoV-2 infection or an uninfected control (not recorded which).

This clonotype was observed a few times. The chain is built from TRBV20-1 and TRBJ2-1, with 12 positions matching TRBD1. V lost 0 bases and J lost 8; bases outside the gene matches: 5. The germline V gene has CDR1 DFQATT and CDR2 SNEGSKA (reference sequence). This CDR3 has 15 residues. CDR3 in amino acids: CSARDRDRGHHEQFF. The CDR3 DNA reads as TGCAGTGCTAGAGATCGGGACAGGGGGCATCATGAGCAGTTCTTC.

The chain combines TRBV7-9 with TRBJ2-3; the D gene is possibly TRBD2 (5 bases). Germline V gives CDR1 SEHNR, CDR2 FQNEAQ (reference sequence). Trimming pared 3 bases from V and 5 bases from J, leaving 6 bases between. The CDR3 loop spans 12 amino acids. CDR3 residues: CASSFEGDTQYF. CDR3 sequence (DNA): TGTGCCAGCAGCTTTGAGGGAGATACGCAGTATTTT.

The chain combines TRBV5-6 with TRBJ2-7; possible D gene TRBD2, 7 bases. Trimming took off 6 bases at V and 5 bases at J, with 21 bases between the two ends. This CDR3 contains 15 residues. Germline CDR1 is SGHDT and CDR2 is YYEEEE. This CDR3 reads CASTGGPGATHEQYF. DNA for the CDR3: TGTGCCAGCACCGGGGGGCCGGGGGCTACCCACGAGCAGTACTTC.

Many counts were recorded for this clonotype. CDR3 sequence (DNA): TGCAGTGCTAGAGATTCGGGGGCTGGGTTTCCAGATACGCAGTATTTT. Protein: CSARDSGAGFPDTQYF. V and J are TRBV20-1 and TRBJ2-3, with D possibly called TRBD1 or TRBD2 (6 bases each). Trimming pared 0 bases from V and 4 bases from J, leaving 17 bases between. In germline, CDR1 is DFQATT, CDR2 SNEGSKA (reference sequence). There are 16 residues in the CDR3.

The V and J genes are TRBV30 and TRBJ1-1; D is unclear. Trimming took 0 bases from V and 3 from J, leaving 11 bases between them. CDR3 length: 14 residues. From germline, CDR1 is GTSNPN and CDR2 SVGIG (reference sequence). The CDR3 region is CAWSVNPGDTEAFF. CDR3 in DNA: TGTGCCTGGAGTGTAAACCCTGGGGACACTGAAGCTTTCTTT. Drawing the rest from reference TRBV30 and TRBJ1-1, the complete variable domain is SQTIHQWPATLVQPVGSPLSLECTVEGTSNPNLYWYRQAAGRGLQLLFYSVGIGQISSEVPQNLSASRPQDRQFILSSKKLLLSDSGFYLCAWSVNPGDTEAFFGQGTRLTVV.

This chain links TRBV29-1 with TRBJ2-1; D is perhaps TRBD2 (6 bases). CDR3 length: 15 residues. V was trimmed by 6 bases and J by 4 bases, leaving 19 bases between them. Germline V CDR1 and CDR2: SQVTM, ANQGSEA. The CDR3 spells CSVHPPSVIYNEQFF. The CDR3 DNA follows: TGCAGCGTCCACCCCCCTAGCGTGATTTACAATGAGCAGTTCTTC.

DNA for the CDR3: TGTGCCAGCAGCCCCACAGGGAACACCGGGGAGCTGTTTTTT. This sequence encodes CASSPTGNTGELFF. V and J are TRBV6-5 and TRBJ2-2, with a tentative D call TRBD1 (5 bases). The germline CDR1 and CDR2 sequences are MNHEY and SVGAGI. V was shortened by 6 bases and J by 1 base, with 9 bases between the two germline ends. The CDR3 contains 14 residues.

This clonotype was seen a handful of times. One junction end disagrees with the germline gene, perhaps due to a read error. The rearrangement uses TRBV12-3 or TRBV12-4 and TRBJ2-4, with 8 bases fitting TRBD1. There are 13 residues in the CDR3. DNA of the CDR3: TGTGCCAGCGGACAGGGTCCCAAGAACATTCAGTACTTC. Translating gives CASGQGPKNIQYF.

This clonotype was recorded a few times. This sequence joins TRBV6-2 or TRBV6-3 and TRBJ2-7; TRBD1 matches 7 bases. In germline, CDR1 is MNHEY, CDR2 SVGEGT. V lost 6 bases, J lost 3 bases, and 5 bases stayed unmatched. The CDR3 has 13 residues. The CDR3 sequence is CASRMTGFYEQYF. The CDR3 coding sequence is TGTGCCAGCAGGATGACAGGGTTCTACGAGCAGTACTTC.

This clonotype turned up a few times. The chain uses TRBV12-3 or TRBV12-4 and TRBJ2-1, with 9 bases identical to TRBD2. V dropped 5 bases and J dropped 4; count of bases not matched to a gene: 12. This CDR3 spans 17 amino acids. CDR3 bases: TGTGCCAGCAGTCACAGACAGACTAGCGGCTCTTACAATGAGCAGTTCTTC. Its translation: CASSHRQTSGSYNEQFF.

As concerns this clonotype: The junction departs from the called germline gene at one end, perhaps through a read error. The V gene is TRBV25-1, the J gene TRBJ1-1; D is undetermined. The CDR3 extends over 8 amino acids. CDR1 is MGHDK, CDR2 SYGVNS, per germline. CDR3 loop: CASSTRDF. The CDR3 DNA sequence: TGTGCCAGCAGCACCCGCGATTTT.

The chain carries TRBV24-1 and TRBJ2-7, with 9 bases aligning to TRBD2. The germline V gene has CDR1 KGHDR and CDR2 SFDVKD. The CDR3 sequence is 16 residues long. V lost 5 bases and J lost 4; bases outside the gene matches: 11. The CDR3 coding sequence is TGTGCCACCAGTGCCGCCGATGCTAGCGGGATATACGAGCAGTACTTC. Translating gives CATSAADASGIYEQYF.

The sample holds a few counts of this clonotype. For the CDR3, the DNA is TGTGCCAGCAGCCGGGACACTGTCTACCCCTATGGCTACACCTTC. Translation gives CASSRDTVYPYGYTF. The chain combines TRBV3-1 with TRBJ1-2; perhaps TRBD1 as D (6 bases). The CDR3 spans 15 residues. CDR1 is LGHDT, CDR2 YNNKEL, per germline (reference sequence). Trimming removed 4 bases from V and 4 bases from J, with 16 bases in between.

This clonotype was recorded at least ten times. The V gene is TRBV12-3 or TRBV12-4, the J gene TRBJ1-1; D unclear. Trimming left V 3 bases short and J 2 bases short, with 7 bases between. This CDR3 is built from 13 residues. The CDR3 protein is CASSLGTNTEAFF. CDR3 in DNA: TGTGCCAGCAGTTTGGGCACCAACACTGAAGCTTTCTTT.

The rearrangement uses TRBV20-1 and TRBJ1-2; 8 bases map to TRBD1. Trimming took 5 bases from V and 6 from J; bases not matched to a gene: 11. Germline assignment: CDR1 DFQATT and CDR2 SNEGSKA (reference sequence). The CDR3 is made up of 14 amino acids. In DNA form, the CDR3 reads TGCAGTGCTTCCCTTTTGGACAGGGCAAATGGCTACACCTTC. This translates into CSASLLDRANGYTF.

The chain carries TRBV2 and TRBJ2-7; D remains unclear. Germline V lookup: CDR1 SNHLY, CDR2 FYNNEI. CDR3 length: 11 residues. V was pared by 5 bases and J by 3 bases, with 5 bases between. The CDR3 DNA reads TGTGCCAGCAGTTTCTTCTACGAGCAGTACTTC. Protein sequence: CASSFFYEQYF.

This clonotype was seen many times. This rearrangement joins TRBV27 to TRBJ2-7; TRBD1 aligns across 7 bases. Looked up from germline, CDR1 is MNHEY and CDR2 is SMNVEV (reference sequence). The length of the CDR3 is 16 residues. V shed 6 bases, J shed 3 bases, and the junction held 14 bases outside the gene matches. The CDR3 sequence: CASSPHRGFAIYEQYF. The CDR3, as DNA: TGTGCCAGCAGCCCTCACAGGGGATTCGCAATCTACGAGCAGTACTTC.

The J gene is TRBJ1-5, the V gene TRBV9; 7 positions match TRBD1. CDR3 length: 15 residues. V lost 4 bases and J lost 5; bases outside the gene matches: 9. Looked up from germline, CDR1 is SGDLS and CDR2 is YYNGEE. Written as DNA, the CDR3 is TGTGCCAGCAGCCCCCACGGGACAGAGTATCAGCCCCAGCATTTT. Protein: CASSPHGTEYQPQHF.

The chain recombines TRBV7-6 with TRBJ2-3; D possibly matches TRBD1 or TRBD2 (7 bases each). The ends were cut back, 8 bases at V and 0 bases at J, with 18 bases in the middle. This CDR3 has 16 amino acids. Germline assignment: CDR1 SGHVS and CDR2 FNYEAQ. CDR3 loop: CASGEGARESTDTQYF. The CDR3 DNA is TGTGCCAGCGGGGAGGGGGCCAGGGAGAGCACAGATACGCAGTATTTT. The full variable domain, its missing parts supplied by reference TRBV7-6 and TRBJ2-3, is GAGVSQSPRYKVTKRGQDVALRCDPISGHVSLYWYRQALGQGPEFLTYFNYEAQQDKSGLPNDRFSAERPEGSISTLTIQRTEQRDSAMYRCASGEGARESTDTQYFGPGTRLTVL.

This clonotype was detected a few times. This rearrangement joins TRBV14 to TRBJ2-7; TRBD2 agrees at 10 bases. The V and J ends lost 1 base and 4 bases, in that order; junction bases with no gene match: 7. This CDR3 has 16 residues. Germline loops: CDR1 SGHDN, CDR2 FVKESK. This chain's CDR3 is CASSQGGLAGVYEQYF. CDR3 coding DNA: TGTGCCAGCAGCCAAGGAGGGCTAGCGGGAGTTTACGAGCAGTACTTC. Variable domain in full (rest from reference TRBV14 and TRBJ2-7): EAGVTQFPSHSVIEKGQTVTLRCDPISGHDNLYWYRRVMGKEIKFLLHFVKESKQDESGMPNNRFLAERTGGTYSTLKVQPAELEDSGVYFCASSQGGLAGVYEQYFGPGTRLTVT.

This clonotype was observed a handful of times. This chain joins TRBV29-1 and TRBJ1-1; 7 nucleotides align to TRBD1. The CDR3 totals 12 residues. Unmatched junction bases numbered 2, after V lost 3 bases and J lost 4 bases. CDR1 and CDR2 from the germline V gene are SQVTM and ANQGSEA. The CDR3 DNA follows: TGCAGCGTTGACAGGGGGAGCACTGAAGCTTTCTTT. It encodes CSVDRGSTEAFF.

The chain links TRBV30 to TRBJ2-1; D gene unclear. The V gene's germline CDR1 is GTSNPN and CDR2 SVGIG (reference sequence). The V end lost 2 bases, the J end lost 4 bases, and 3 bases lay between the germline ends. This CDR3 is 11 amino acids long. The CDR3 spells CAWSRYNEQFF. Here the CDR3 DNA reads TGTGCCTGGAGTCGGTACAATGAGCAGTTCTTC.